Listed below are T cell receptor beta chains from one sample, sequenced in a study of blood T cells in healthy people across ages. TCRdb reprocessed the 5' RACE reads with MiXCR, giving one entry per CDR3 protein. The repertoire includes about 650,000 distinct CDR3 sequences, approximately 30% of them detected once, and 15% to 17% sits in the top ten. Sequencing used blood. The receptors come from a woman aged 80 or over in good health. Both conserved end residues are part of each CDR3. A D gene is named only where the DNA matches it firmly. For some rows the clone size is stated as once, few or many, or as a class when expanded; others skip it.

many,TRBJ2-7,TRBV19,.,TGTGCCAGTAGTATCGGTCAGATCTCCTACGAGCAGTACTTC,CASSIGQISYEQYF
many,TRBJ2-3,TRBV6-1,.,TGTGCCAGTGAGGAGCCGCCGGATACGCAGTATTTT,CASEEPPDTQYF
few,TRBJ2-5,TRBV30,TRBD1,TGTGCCGGTGTCTCACCGACAGGGGGGGGACAAGAGACCCAGTACTTC,CAGVSPTGGGQETQYF
many,TRBJ1-2,TRBV20-1,TRBD1,TGCAGTGCTCCGAAGACAGGGGGCAAGGGCTACACCTTC,CSAPKTGGKGYTF
.,TRBJ2-1,TRBV5-1,TRBD2,TGCGCCAGCAGCGCCAGACTAGCGGGGAAGTTACGTTACAATGGGCAGTTCTTC,CASSARLAGKLRYNGQFF
many,TRBJ2-1,TRBV20-1,.,TGCAGTGCCCTGGAAACTGAAAGTCACAATGAGCAGTTCTTC,CSALETESHNEQFF
few,TRBJ2-3,TRBV9,.,TGTGCCAGCAGCGTTCAATTCACCGACACAGATACGCAGTATTTT,CASSVQFTDTDTQYF
.,TRBJ2-1,TRBV6-6,.,TGTGCCAGCAGCATGCTAGCGAGGGTCTACAATGAGCAGTTCTTC,CASSMLARVYNEQFF
many,TRBJ1-2,TRBV27,.,TGTGCCAGCAGATCAACTGTCGGACAGAACTATGGCTACACCTTC,CASRSTVGQNYGYTF
.,TRBJ1-6,TRBV20-1,TRBD1,TGCAGTGCTGGCCGGGACAGTAATTCGCCCCCCCACTTT,CSAGRDSNSPPHF
.,TRBJ1-1,TRBV10-3,.,TGTGCCATCAGTGAGATCGGGTTATATTTGGAGGCTTTCTTT,CAISEIGLYLEAFF
once,TRBJ2-7,TRBV29-1,TRBD2,TGCAGCGCCCAAATAGCGGGGGGCTACGAGCAGTACTTC,CSAQIAGGYEQYF
.,TRBJ1-5,TRBV20-1,.,TGCAGTGCTATCGGGGGCACCCCTATTAGCAATCAGCCCCAGCATTTT,CSAIGGTPISNQPQHF
many,TRBJ1-2,TRBV20-1,.,TGCAGTGCTAGATCTCCTGGGGGTGCGTATGGCTACACCTTC,CSARSPGGAYGYTF
many,TRBJ2-3,TRBV20-1,TRBD1,TGCAGTGCTAGAGATCCCTCGGGACAGGTTACAGATACGCAGTATTTT,CSARDPSGQVTDTQYF
many,TRBJ2-1,TRBV12-3/TRBV12-4,.,TGTGCCAGCAGTTTGGATGTTGAGCAGTTCTTC,CASSLDVEQFF
.,TRBJ1-1,TRBV19,TRBD1,TGTGCCAGTATTGTACAGGGGGCCACTGAAGCTTTCTTT,CASIVQGATEAFF
.,TRBJ1-1,TRBV15,.,TGTGCCACCACCAAGACTAAAAACACTGAAGCTTTCTTT,CATTKTKNTEAFF
many,TRBJ1-4,TRBV15,.,TGTGCCACCAGCAGAGATCGGGGACCGTCTAATGAAAAACTGTTTTTT,CATSRDRGPSNEKLFF
many,TRBJ2-7,TRBV5-4,TRBD1,TGTGCCAGCAGCGCCGACAGGGCGGTAACTAGGGTGTACTTC,CASSADRAVTRVYF
.,TRBJ1-1,TRBV7-9,TRBD1,TGTGCCAGCAGCTCCCTCCGGGGACAGGGGGTTATTGAAGCTTTCTTT,CASSSLRGQGVIEAFF
.,TRBJ2-3,TRBV20-1,.,TGCAGTGCCAAATCCCTGAACCAGAAGGCAGATACGCAGTATTTT,CSAKSLNQKADTQYF
few,TRBJ1-4,TRBV5-1,.,TGCGCCAGCAGCTTGGACGGGACGTCCCAGGAAGAAAAACTGTTTTTT,CASSLDGTSQEEKLFF
few,TRBJ2-5,TRBV12-3/TRBV12-4,.,TGCGCCAGCAGTTTTGGTCAGGGTTCCAGCAAGCAGTACTTC,CASSFGQGSSKQYF
many,TRBJ2-6,TRBV28,.,TGTGCCAGCAGTCCTCACACGAGCTCTGGGGCCAACGTCCTGACTTTC,CASSPHTSSGANVLTF
.,TRBJ2-7,TRBV7-2,.,TGTGCCAGCAGCTCCCCGCCCCCTGACAATGAGCAGTACTTC,CASSSPPPDNEQYF
many,TRBJ2-7,TRBV20-1,TRBD1,TGCAGTGCAAGGGACAGTCAGGTCTCCCACGAGCGGTACTTC,CSARDSQVSHERYF
.,TRBJ2-7,TRBV18,.,TGTGTCAGCTCACCAATTCACAGGGACTACGAGCAGTACTTC,CVSSPIHRDYEQYF
many,TRBJ2-4,TRBV30,.,TGTGCCTGGAGCCTAACGTCGGGGGTTAGAGCCAAAAACATTCAGTACTTC,CAWSLTSGVRAKNIQYF
.,TRBJ1-6,TRBV4-1,.,TGCGCCAGCAGCCAAGACGAGGGCCCCTCATCACCCCTCCACTTT,CASSQDEGPSSPLHF